This TCR beta chain was retrieved from a study of blood T cell repertoires in COVID-19. Study summary: Acute and convalescent COVID-19 samples came from the United States, Italy and Spain. In each case, the material was cDNA or gDNA derived from T cells, B-cell-depleted T cells, or PBMCs.

The length of the CDR3 is 15 residues. The V segment lost 2 bases and the J segment 5 bases; nucleotides outside the gene matches: 7. Germline CDR1 MNHEY, CDR2 SVGEGT. In the original processing: Reference gene primers were amplified, and this amplification served to estimate nucleated cell counts. The data were produced by immunoSEQ multiplex PCR, yet TCRdb's version contains in-frame clones alone and is incomplete. The V and J calls and clone size are taken from that table; D and trimming were inferred from the DNA. This sample has about 110,000 clones; approximately 85% occur once, and the top ten carry 1.4% to 1.5%.

The TCR was taken from a man between 35 and 55 years old with acute or convalescent COVID-19. Sequencing was carried out using peripheral blood. The V call is TRBV6-2 or TRBV6-3, the J call TRBJ2-7; 9 bases line up with TRBD1. DNA of the CDR3: TGTGCCAGCAGTTACATTGACAGGGGGGTCCACGAGCAGTACTTC. It codes for CASSYIDRGVHEQYF.